A selection of T cell receptor beta chains follows, all from one sample in a study of T cell responses to AZD1222 COVID-19 vaccine. The repertoire was sequenced with immunoSEQ multiplex PCR; TCRdb's copy has only in-frame clones and lacks some. The sample comprises 120,000 to 150,000 clones, 88% of which are singletons, and 2% to 2.5% rests with the top ten. Sequences were derived from peripheral blood, sampled on day 0 of AZD1222 vaccination. The receptors were gathered from an adult in good health. The CDR3 runs from the conserved cysteine through the conserved F or W. Fields, in order: D gene, J gene, clone size, V gene, CDR3 DNA, CDR3 protein. D genes are given only for firm matches. The size of a clone is reported for some rows only, either as once, few or many, or as a class for expanded clones.

>.|TRBJ1-1|.|TRBV6-5
TGTGCCAGCAGTTACTCCGGGGGTGAAGCTTTCTTT
CASSYSGGEAFF
>TRBD1|TRBJ1-4|.|TRBV9
TGTGCCAGCAGCTTCTTGGTCCCGGGACAGGGTCGAGGAGAAAAACTGTTTTTT
CASSFLVPGQGRGEKLFF
>TRBD1|TRBJ1-2|once|TRBV10-3
TGTGCCATCACCCAGGGGGGTTATGGCTACACCTTC
CAITQGGYGYTF
>.|TRBJ2-3|.|TRBV5-4
TGTGCCAGCAGCTTGGTGACAGTCGCAGATACGCAGTATTTT
CASSLVTVADTQYF
>.|TRBJ2-2|.|TRBV28
TGTGCCAGCAGTAGCGGGACAGATAACACCGGGGAGCTGTTTTTT
CASSSGTDNTGELFF
>.|TRBJ1-3|.|TRBV30
TGTGCCACAAATGGCATTTTTGGAAACACCATATATTTT
CATNGIFGNTIYF
>.|TRBJ1-2|.|TRBV7-2
TGTGCCAGCAGCTCCTCCGGGGGGTGGTATGGCTACACCTTC
CASSSSGGWYGYTF
>TRBD2|TRBJ2-1|.|TRBV7-8
TGTGCCAGCAGCTCACGACTAGCGAGATACAATGAGCAGTTCTTC
CASSSRLARYNEQFF
>.|TRBJ1-6|.|TRBV6-5
TGTGCCAGCAGCCCCCGCAGGAATAATTCACCCCTCCACTTT
CASSPRRNNSPLHF
>.|TRBJ1-2|.|TRBV19
TGTGCCAGTATCCGGGACGTATATGGCTACACCTTC
CASIRDVYGYTF
>.|TRBJ1-1|.|TRBV4-2
TGTGCCAGCAGCCAAGTGGGCACTGAAGCTTTCTTT
CASSQVGTEAFF
>.|TRBJ2-2|.|TRBV29-1
TGCAGCGTTGCCCGGACAACGAACACCGGGGAGCTGTTTTTT
CSVARTTNTGELFF
>.|TRBJ1-2|.|TRBV27
TGTGCCAGCAGTTTACCGCAGCCAGGTAACTATGGCTACACCTTC
CASSLPQPGNYGYTF
>.|TRBJ1-1|.|TRBV28
TGTGCCAGCAGACACCAGAACACTGAAGCTTTCTTT
CASRHQNTEAFF
>.|TRBJ1-1|once|TRBV6-5
TGTGCCAGCATAGGACAGACGGACACTGAAGCTTTCTTT
CASIGQTDTEAFF
>TRBD1|TRBJ1-2|.|TRBV6-6
TGTGCCAGCAGTTACTCGAGTAACAGGGGGAAAGGCTACACCTTC
CASSYSSNRGKGYTF
>.|TRBJ2-1|.|TRBV28
TGTGCCAGCCGCAGGACAGCGATATACAATGAGCAGTTCTTC
CASRRTAIYNEQFF
>.|TRBJ1-5|.|TRBV9
TGTGCCAGCAGCATGGAGGGGATAGGGCCCCAGCATTTT
CASSMEGIGPQHF
>.|TRBJ1-3|.|TRBV3-1/TRBV3-2
TGTGCCAGCAGCCAAGAGCGGAGCTCTGGAAACACCATATATTTT
CASSQERSSGNTIYF
>TRBD2|TRBJ2-7|once|TRBV7-2
TGTGCCATAAGAGCGGGAGGTGCCTACGAGCAGTACTTC
CAIRAGGAYEQYF
>.|TRBJ1-6|.|TRBV6-5
TGTGCCAGCAGGCCTCGAGGGGGGCGGGCACCCCTCCACTTT
CASRPRGGRAPLHF
>.|TRBJ1-3|once|TRBV11-3
TGTGCCAGCAGCTCCGGCTTGGGCGACACCATATATTTT
CASSSGLGDTIYF
>.|TRBJ1-5|.|TRBV12-3/TRBV12-4
TGTGCCAGCAGCCCTTCGAGCCAGCCCCAGCATTTT
CASSPSSQPQHF
>TRBD1|TRBJ1-2|.|TRBV27
TGTGCCAGCAGTTCGGTCGTGATGGGTGGGACAGTCGATGGCTACACCTTC
CASSSVVMGGTVDGYTF
>.|TRBJ1-5|.|TRBV27
TGTGCCAGCAGTCCCCAAATGAGAAGACAGCCCCAGCATTTT
CASSPQMRRQPQHF
>TRBD1|TRBJ1-1|.|TRBV27
TGTGCCAGCAGTCCGGGACAGAGAAACACTGAAGCTTTCTTT
CASSPGQRNTEAFF
>.|TRBJ1-1|.|TRBV5-6
TGTGCCAGCAACAACATCGGGGGAGGAGGGAACACTGAAGCTTTCTTT
CASNNIGGGGNTEAFF
>.|TRBJ2-2|once|TRBV30
TGTGCCTGGAAGGGGACGCGGGCCGGGGAGCTGTTTTTT
CAWKGTRAGELFF
>.|TRBJ1-1|.|TRBV19
TGTGCCAGTAGTATGGACCCGACAGGGAACACTGAAGCTTTCTTT
CASSMDPTGNTEAFF
>.|TRBJ1-1|.|TRBV18
TGTGCCAGCTCACAGGGAGCTGAAGCTTTCTTT
CASSQGAEAFF
>.|TRBJ2-2|.|TRBV7-2
TGTGCCAGCAGCTTATCCCGACAGGGGGAGCTGTTTTTT
CASSLSRQGELFF
>TRBD2|TRBJ2-5|.|TRBV7-2
TGTGCCAGCAGCCCTCCCCGCTTAGCGGGAGGAGAGACCCAGTACTTC
CASSPPRLAGGETQYF
>TRBD2|TRBJ2-1|once|TRBV7-2
TGTGCCAGCAGCTTAGTAGCGGGAATCTACAATGAGCAGTTCTTC
CASSLVAGIYNEQFF
>.|TRBJ1-2|.|TRBV15
TGTGCCACCAGCAGAGAACAGAACTATGGCTACACCTTC
CATSREQNYGYTF
>.|TRBJ1-2|.|TRBV28
TGTGCCAGCAGTTCTCCCACCGGGACAACTAGTAGCTATGGCTACACCTTC
CASSSPTGTTSSYGYTF
>.|TRBJ1-1|.|TRBV5-4
TGTGCCAGCAGTTGGGGGACACTGAACACTGAAGCTTTCTTT
CASSWGTLNTEAFF
>.|TRBJ1-2|.|TRBV15
TGTGCCACCAGCAGACCGGGACGGAGACATCTCGGCGGCTACACCTTC
CATSRPGRRHLGGYTF
>.|TRBJ2-5|.|TRBV5-1
TGCGCCAGCAGCCTTGGCCCCCAGGGGCAAGAGACCCAGTACTTC
CASSLGPQGQETQYF
>.|TRBJ2-1|few|TRBV7-2
TGTGCCAGCAGCCCCTACTACAATGAGCAGTTCTTC
CASSPYYNEQFF
>.|TRBJ1-5|once|TRBV6-2/TRBV6-3
TGTGCCAGCAGTTACTTGTTAGGGCAGCCCCAGCATTTT
CASSYLLGQPQHF
>.|TRBJ2-7|.|TRBV2
TGTGCCGCCCGGAGCGTCACCTACGAGCAGTACTTC
CAARSVTYEQYF